Detailed here is one T cell receptor beta chain. This clonotype was observed a few times. Its target antigen remains unknown. Base-call qualities are not available, and no considerably larger clone is one nucleotide away. This specimen belongs to a study of Graves' ophthalmopathy and Graves' hyperthyroidism (dated by TCRdb to 2016 to 2018). For the study in its entirety: Peripheral blood was collected at initial diagnosis, prior to any treatment. The study used signatures of the TCR beta repertoire to tell Graves' ophthalmopathy apart from Graves' hyperthyroidism and to predict which patients would progress to ophthalmopathy. In total, some 130 blood samples were TCR-sequenced: fewer than 50 ophthalmopathy, some 75 hyperthyroidism and approximately 17 hyperthyroidism-to-ophthalmopathy patients. To explore V-J signatures that separate ophthalmopathy from hyperthyroidism, a discovery set of more than 95 patients was enrolled, consisting of about 45 with ophthalmopathy and about 60 with stable hyperthyroidism. An independent validation cohort was composed of 18 hyperthyroidism patients and 15 to 17 patients who later progressed from hyperthyroidism to ophthalmopathy. T-cell repertoires of thyroid tissue and blood were compared in six or seven hyperthyroidism patients. Following sampling, methimazole starting at 30 mg daily was administered to hyperthyroidism patients, and high-dose intravenous methylprednisolone was administered to ophthalmopathy patients.

For repertoire sequencing, the TCR beta CDR3 regions were amplified from RNA transcripts. The first round of RT-PCR was done with HTBI primers and the Qiagen OneStep RT-PCR kit, and was followed by a second round of multiplex PCR, then size selection and purification. The libraries underwent paired-end sequencing with 100 bp reads on an Illumina HiSeq2000. From the authors' description of their analysis: SOAPnuke was used to process the reads, removing any read that contained adapters or uncalled bases, had a mean Phred below 15, or lacked an exact match to the constant primer or identifier. COPE v1.2.5 was used to merge the high-quality paired reads. Each unique nucleotide sequence was treated as a clonotype, and MiTCR v1.1 was used to align the clonotypes to the IMGT TRB V, D and J references. Analysis was restricted to V-J combinations with a frequency above 0.0001, which covered about 99% of repertoires. For each V-J combination, a TCR clonal expansion and chaos score was defined as the ratio of F50 clonal expansion to chaos observed in the TCRdist matrix. Welch's t-statistics and random forest were used to reduce the features to 10 to 15 V-J combinations, which were then used as input to a naive Bayes classifier. The similarity between thyroid and blood repertoires was quantified using the Morisita-Horn index. TCRdb reanalyzed the raw reads on its own, using fastp at Q25 for trimming and MiXCR for clone calling, and kept in-frame beta chains. A single entry per CDR3 protein holds the most common genes and DNA from its merged rows. TCRdb, not the authors, supplied the V and J calls. This sample gives about 740,000 distinct CDR3 sequences in total; about 44% of them show up just once. 40% to 45% of the sample is taken by the ten largest.

Ophthalmopathy patients had moderately to severely active disease, Clinical Activity Score of at least 3, NOSPECS grade of at least 4, and disease duration under 3 months. Patients with other autoimmune diseases, uncontrolled infections, pregnancy or lactation were excluded. Diagnosis relied on clinical symptoms, serum thyroxine, TRAb, thyroid ultrasound and orbital computed tomography. Using Ficoll-Paque density gradient centrifugation, PBMCs were isolated from about 9.4 ml of fresh peripheral blood. Trizol reagent was used to extract the total RNA, and its quality was then checked on an Agilent 2100 Bioanalyzer. Study-wide findings and limitations: Sample size was not predetermined statistically, and investigators were not blinded to group allocation. In validation, the model predicted ophthalmopathy progression with 55% to 71% sensitivity and around 72% specificity; some twelve predicted patients were CT-confirmed with GO in a median of approximately six months. Most of the expanded thyroid clonotypes with a frequency above 0.001 were also detected in blood, and it was suggested that the thyroid immune response may be reflected by blood repertoires. In cross-validation, the 13-signature model distinguished ophthalmopathy from stable hyperthyroidism with 85% to 90% sensitivity and roughly 81% specificity, and in the test set the corresponding values were about 80% and 75%.

There are 15 amino acids in the CDR3, from cysteine to phenylalanine inclusive. This entry keeps only the CDR3 DNA: 45 bases, framed from base 1. From a lookup of the germline V gene, CDR1 and CDR2 are SGHRS and YFSETQ. Relative to germline, V is 1 base shorter and J is 3 bases shorter, with 14 bases between their ends. The sequence was collected from an adult man with Graves' ophthalmopathy. The rearranged chain carries TRBV5-1 and TRBJ2-7, and the D gene may be TRBD1, 6 bases matching. The specimen was peripheral blood. At the DNA level, the sequence is TGCGCCAGCAGCTTGAATCCAGGGGAGAACTACGAGCAGTACTTC. Its protein reads: CASSLNPGENYEQYF.